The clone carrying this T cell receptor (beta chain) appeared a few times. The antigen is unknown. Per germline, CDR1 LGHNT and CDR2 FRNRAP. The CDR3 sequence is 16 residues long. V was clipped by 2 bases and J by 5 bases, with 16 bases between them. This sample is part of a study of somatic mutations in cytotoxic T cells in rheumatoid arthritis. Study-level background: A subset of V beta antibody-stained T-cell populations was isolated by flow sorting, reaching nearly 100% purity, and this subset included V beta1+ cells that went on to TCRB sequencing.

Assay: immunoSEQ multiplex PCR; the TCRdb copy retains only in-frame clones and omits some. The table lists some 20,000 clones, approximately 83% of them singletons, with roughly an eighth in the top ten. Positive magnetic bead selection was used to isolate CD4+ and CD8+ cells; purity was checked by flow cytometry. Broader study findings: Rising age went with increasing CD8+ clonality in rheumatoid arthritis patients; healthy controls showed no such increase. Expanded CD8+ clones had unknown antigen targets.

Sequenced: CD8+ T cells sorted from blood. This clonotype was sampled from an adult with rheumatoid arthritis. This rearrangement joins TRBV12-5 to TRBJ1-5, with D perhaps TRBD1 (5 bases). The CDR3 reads CASGLYAGTGDQPQHF. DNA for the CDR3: TGTGCTAGTGGTTTGTACGCCGGGACGGGGGATCAGCCCCAGCATTTT. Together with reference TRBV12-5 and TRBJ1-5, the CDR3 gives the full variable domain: DARVTQTPRHKVTEMGQEVTMRCQPILGHNTVFWYRQTMMQGLELLAYFRNRAPLDDSGMPKDRFSAEMPDATLATLKIQPSEPRDSAVYFCASGLYAGTGDQPQHFGDGTRLSIL.